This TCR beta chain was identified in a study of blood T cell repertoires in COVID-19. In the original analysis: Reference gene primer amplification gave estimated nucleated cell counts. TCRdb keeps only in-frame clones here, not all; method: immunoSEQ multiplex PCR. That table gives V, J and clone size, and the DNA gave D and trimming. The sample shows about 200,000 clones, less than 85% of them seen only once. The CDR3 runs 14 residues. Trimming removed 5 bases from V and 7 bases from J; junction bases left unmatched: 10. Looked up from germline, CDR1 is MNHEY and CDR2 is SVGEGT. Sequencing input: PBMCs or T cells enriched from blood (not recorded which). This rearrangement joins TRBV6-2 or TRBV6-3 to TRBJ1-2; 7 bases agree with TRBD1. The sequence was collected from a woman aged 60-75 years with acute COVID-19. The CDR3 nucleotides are TGTGCCAGCAGTGAGACAGGGAGAGCGGGTGGCTACACCTTC. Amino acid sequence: CASSETGRAGGYTF.